This TCR beta chain is from a study of control samples from healthy donors and cancer patients. The germline V gene has CDR1 SGHRS and CDR2 YFSETQ. Trimming at V came to 4 bases and at J to 5 bases, leaving 17 bases not matched to a gene. This CDR3 spans 17 amino acids. Method: immunoSEQ multiplex PCR; TCRdb's copy keeps in-frame clones and lacks some. The sample contains more than 120,000 clones, about nine tenths of which appear only once. The chain employs TRBV5-1 and TRBJ1-2; 7 positions agree with TRBD1. Sequencing used blood. This clonotype was sampled from a young man in good health. The CDR3 region is CASSPTPQGRVRYGYTF. The CDR3 DNA reads TGCGCCAGCAGCCCAACTCCACAGGGGAGGGTTAGGTATGGCTACACCTTC.